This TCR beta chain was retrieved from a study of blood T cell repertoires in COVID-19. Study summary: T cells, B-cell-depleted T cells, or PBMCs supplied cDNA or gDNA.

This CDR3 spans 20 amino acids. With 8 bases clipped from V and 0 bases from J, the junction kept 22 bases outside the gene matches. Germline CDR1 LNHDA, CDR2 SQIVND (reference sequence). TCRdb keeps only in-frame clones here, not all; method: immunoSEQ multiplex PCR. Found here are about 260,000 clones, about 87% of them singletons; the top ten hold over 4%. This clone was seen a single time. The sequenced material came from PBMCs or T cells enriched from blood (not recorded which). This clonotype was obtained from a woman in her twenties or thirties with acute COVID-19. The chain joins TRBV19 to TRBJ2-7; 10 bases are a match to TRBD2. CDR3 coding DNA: TGTGCCAGTCCCTGGTGGGTGGGACTAGCGCCAGTGGGGGTCTCCTACGAGCAGTACTTC. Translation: CASPWWVGLAPVGVSYEQYF.